This TCR beta chain comes out of a study of blood T cell repertoires in COVID-19. CDR3 length equals 18 residues. The V and J ends lost 5 bases and 9 bases, in that order; junction bases with no gene match: 19. Germline V gene lookup returns CDR1 SGHTA and CDR2 FQGNSA. The study assigned cohorts using participant-reported clinical history. Assay: immunoSEQ multiplex PCR; the TCRdb copy retains only in-frame clones and omits some. The table lists approximately 230,000 clones, just over 85% of them singletons. The sequencing sample was made of PBMCs or T cells enriched from blood (not recorded which). This rearrangement joins TRBV7-2 to TRBJ2-3; the match to TRBD1 covers 11 bases. The clonotype originates from a woman between 50 and 59 years old with acute COVID-19. This CDR3 is CASSLPGQGVSLFGTQYF. The CDR3 DNA sequence: TGTGCCAGCAGCCTCCCGGGACAGGGGGTATCCCTCTTCGGCACGCAGTATTTT. Supplemented by reference TRBV7-2 and TRBJ2-3, the full variable domain reads GAGVSQSPSNKVTEKGKDVELRCDPISGHTALYWYRQSLGQGLEFLIYFQGNSAPDKSGLPSDRFSAERTGGSVSTLTIQRTQQEDSAVYLCASSLPGQGVSLFGTQYFGPGTRLTVL.